The clone carrying this T cell receptor (beta chain) was counted a few times. Its antigen is not identified. After 5'RACE with constant-segment primers, TCR alpha and TCR beta cDNA libraries carrying sample barcodes and UMIs were obtained. From the 5' RACE reads, TCRdb called clonotypes with MiXCR, one entry per CDR3 protein. The table includes roughly 400,000 distinct CDR3 sequences, 20% to 30% detected once. This record belongs to a study of T-cell memory formation after mild COVID-19. Study background: Largely, the TCR clusters proved donor specific. Regarding the study as a whole: Contracting clones from day 15 to 85 had balanced CD4/CD8; later expanders favoured CD4+.

The CDR3 is made up of 14 amino acids. CDR1 is SEHNR, CDR2 FQNEAQ, per germline (reference sequence). V lost 2 bases and J 8 bases, leaving 13 bases between the germline ends. This sequence was found in an adult woman who had mild COVID-19 (a few samples of this study predate the infection). Cell type and time point are not known. This sequence joins TRBV7-9 and TRBJ2-1, with D possibly TRBD1 on 5 matching bases. Sequenced material: PBMCs or a T cell subset sorted from them (not recorded which). CDR3 sequence: CASSLIRVWDEQFF. The CDR3 region has the DNA TGTGCCAGCAGCTTAATCAGGGTTTGGGATGAGCAGTTCTTC.